This T cell receptor beta chain was captured by sequencing in a study of blood T cell repertoires in COVID-19. Looking at the study overall: COVID-19 samples from acute and convalescent phases originated in the United States, Italy and Spain. PBMCs, B-cell-depleted T cells, or T cells were the source of the cDNA or gDNA that made up the material.

Germline CDR1 reads SGDLS; CDR2 reads YYNGEE. Trimming took 0 bases from V and 3 from J, leaving 12 bases between them. This CDR3 spans 15 amino acids. In the authors' methods: Counts of nucleated cells, estimated from reference gene primer amplification, were obtained. The data were produced by immunoSEQ multiplex PCR, yet TCRdb's version contains in-frame clones alone and is incomplete. The V and J calls and the clone size are those of that table, but D and trimming were determined from the DNA. The profile covers roughly 75,000 clones, with around 89% appearing a single time and around 0.6% taken by the ten largest.

The sequence was obtained from a man aged 55 to 70 with acute or convalescent COVID-19. The material sequenced was peripheral blood. The chain couples TRBV9 to TRBJ1-2; possibly TRBD1 for D (6 bases). The CDR3 loop reads CASSVEGPGDYGYTF. DNA for the CDR3: TGTGCCAGCAGCGTAGAGGGTCCAGGGGACTATGGCTACACCTTC.